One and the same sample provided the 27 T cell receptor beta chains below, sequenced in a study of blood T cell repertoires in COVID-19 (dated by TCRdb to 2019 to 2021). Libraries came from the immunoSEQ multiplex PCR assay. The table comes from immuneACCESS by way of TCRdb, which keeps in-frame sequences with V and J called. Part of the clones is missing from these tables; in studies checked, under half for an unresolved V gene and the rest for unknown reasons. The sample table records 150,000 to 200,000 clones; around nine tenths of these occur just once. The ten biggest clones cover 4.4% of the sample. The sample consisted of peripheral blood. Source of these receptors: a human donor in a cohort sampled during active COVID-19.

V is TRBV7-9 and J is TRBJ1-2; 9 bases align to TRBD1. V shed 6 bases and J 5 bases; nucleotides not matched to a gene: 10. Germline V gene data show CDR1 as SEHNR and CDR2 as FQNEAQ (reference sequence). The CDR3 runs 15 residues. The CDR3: CASSFGGDRDYGYTF. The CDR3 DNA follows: TGTGCCAGCAGTTTTGGGGGGGACAGGGATTATGGCTACACCTTC.

The DNA for the CDR3 is TGTGCCAGCAGCCAAACGAACACCGGGGAGCTGTTTTTT. This encodes CASSQTNTGELFF. J is TRBJ2-2 and V is TRBV7-2, with D unresolved. V dropped 5 bases and J dropped 0 bases, with 4 bases sitting between them. Germline assignment: CDR1 SGHTA and CDR2 FQGNSA. The CDR3 length is 13 residues.

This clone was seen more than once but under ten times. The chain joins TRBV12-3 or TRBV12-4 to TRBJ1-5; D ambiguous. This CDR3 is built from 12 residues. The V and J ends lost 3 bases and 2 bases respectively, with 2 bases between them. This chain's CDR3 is CASSFGNQPQHF. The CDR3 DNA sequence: TGTGCCAGCAGTTTCGGCAATCAGCCCCAGCATTTT.

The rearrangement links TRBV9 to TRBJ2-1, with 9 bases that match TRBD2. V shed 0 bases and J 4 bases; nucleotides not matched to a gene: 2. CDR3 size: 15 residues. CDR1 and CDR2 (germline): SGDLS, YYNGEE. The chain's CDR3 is CASSVDTSGYNEQFF. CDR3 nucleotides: TGTGCCAGCAGCGTAGACACTAGCGGGTACAATGAGCAGTTCTTC.

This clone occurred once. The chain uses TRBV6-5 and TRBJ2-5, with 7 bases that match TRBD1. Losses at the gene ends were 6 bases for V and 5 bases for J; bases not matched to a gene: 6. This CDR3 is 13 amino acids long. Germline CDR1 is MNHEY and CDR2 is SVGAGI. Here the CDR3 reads CASRRQGGETQYF. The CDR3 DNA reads TGTGCCAGCAGGCGACAGGGTGGGGAGACCCAGTACTTC.

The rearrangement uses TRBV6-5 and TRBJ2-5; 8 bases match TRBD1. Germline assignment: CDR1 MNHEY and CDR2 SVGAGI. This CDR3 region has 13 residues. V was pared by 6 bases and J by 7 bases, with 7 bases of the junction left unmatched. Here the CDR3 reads CASSRDRGGTQYF. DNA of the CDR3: TGTGCCAGCAGCCGCGACAGGGGAGGGACCCAGTACTTC.

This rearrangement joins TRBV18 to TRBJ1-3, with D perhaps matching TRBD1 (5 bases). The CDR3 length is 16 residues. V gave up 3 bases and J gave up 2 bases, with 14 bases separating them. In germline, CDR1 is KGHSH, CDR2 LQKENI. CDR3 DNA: TGTGCCAGCTCACCGCCCGGGTGGGGCGCTGGAAACACCATATATTTT. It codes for CASSPPGWGAGNTIYF.

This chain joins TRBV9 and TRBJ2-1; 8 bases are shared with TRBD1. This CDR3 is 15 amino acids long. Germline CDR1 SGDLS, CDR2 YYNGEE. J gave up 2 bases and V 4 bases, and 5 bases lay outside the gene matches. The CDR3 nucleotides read TGTGCCAGCAGCCTATCGGGACAGGCCTACAATGAGCAGTTCTTC. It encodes CASSLSGQAYNEQFF.

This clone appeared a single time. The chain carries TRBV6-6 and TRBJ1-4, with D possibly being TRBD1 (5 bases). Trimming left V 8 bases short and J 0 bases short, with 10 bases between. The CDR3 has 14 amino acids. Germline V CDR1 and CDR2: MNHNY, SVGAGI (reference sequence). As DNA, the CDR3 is TGTGCCAGCGGAGGGGTCCCAACTAATGAAAAACTGTTTTTT. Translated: CASGGVPTNEKLFF.

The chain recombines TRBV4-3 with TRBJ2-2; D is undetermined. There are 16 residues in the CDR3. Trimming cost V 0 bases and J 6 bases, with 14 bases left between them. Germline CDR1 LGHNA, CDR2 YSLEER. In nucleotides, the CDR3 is TGCGCCAGCAGCCAAGACGGTCCTCATAACGCCGGGGAGCTGTTTTTT. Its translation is CASSQDGPHNAGELFF.

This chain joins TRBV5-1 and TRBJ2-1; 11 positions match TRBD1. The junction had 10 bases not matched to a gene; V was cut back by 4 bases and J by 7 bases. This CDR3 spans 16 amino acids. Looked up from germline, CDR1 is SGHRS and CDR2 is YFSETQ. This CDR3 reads CASSRGGQGARNEQFF. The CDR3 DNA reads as TGCGCCAGCAGCCGAGGCGGACAGGGGGCGCGGAATGAGCAGTTCTTC.

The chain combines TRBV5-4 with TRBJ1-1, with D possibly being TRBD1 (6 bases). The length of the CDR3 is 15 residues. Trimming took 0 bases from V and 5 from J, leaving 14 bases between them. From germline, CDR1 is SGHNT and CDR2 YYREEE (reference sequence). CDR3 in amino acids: CASSLVARGRTEAFF. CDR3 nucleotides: TGTGCCAGCAGCTTGGTTGCGCGGGGGCGGACTGAAGCTTTCTTT.

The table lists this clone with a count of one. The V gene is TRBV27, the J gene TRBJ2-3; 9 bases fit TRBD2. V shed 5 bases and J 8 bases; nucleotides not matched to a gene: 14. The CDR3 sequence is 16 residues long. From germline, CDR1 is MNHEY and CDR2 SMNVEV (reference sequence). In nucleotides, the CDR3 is TGTGCCAGCAGTCCCAACCGTGGTCTAGCGGGATTTACGCAGTATTTT. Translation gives CASSPNRGLAGFTQYF.

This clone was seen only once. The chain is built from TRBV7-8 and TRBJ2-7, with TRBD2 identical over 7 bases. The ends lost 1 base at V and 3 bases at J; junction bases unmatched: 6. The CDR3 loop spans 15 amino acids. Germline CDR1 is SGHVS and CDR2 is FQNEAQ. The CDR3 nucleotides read TGTGCCAGCAGCTTAGTAGGCGGGGGTTACTACGAGCAGTACTTC. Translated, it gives CASSLVGGGYYEQYF.

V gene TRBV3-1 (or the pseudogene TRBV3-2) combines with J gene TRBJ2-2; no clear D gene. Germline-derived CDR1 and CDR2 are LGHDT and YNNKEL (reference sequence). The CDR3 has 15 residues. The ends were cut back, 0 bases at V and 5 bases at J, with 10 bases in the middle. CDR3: CASSQDSRFTGELFF. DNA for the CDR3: TGTGCCAGCAGCCAAGATTCCAGGTTTACCGGGGAGCTGTTTTTT.

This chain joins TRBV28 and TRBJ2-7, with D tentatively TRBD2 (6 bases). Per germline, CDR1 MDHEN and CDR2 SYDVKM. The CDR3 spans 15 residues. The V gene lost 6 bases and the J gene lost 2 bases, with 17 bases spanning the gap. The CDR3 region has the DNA TGTGCCAGCAGCCGCCTTGGGGGAGGAGCCTACGAGCAGTACTTC. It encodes CASSRLGGGAYEQYF.

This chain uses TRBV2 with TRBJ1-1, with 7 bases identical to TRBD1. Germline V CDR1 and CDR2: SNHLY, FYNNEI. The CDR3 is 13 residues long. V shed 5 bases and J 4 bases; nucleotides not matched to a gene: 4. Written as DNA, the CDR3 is TGTGCCAGCAGTACTTCAGGGGGCACTGAAGCTTTCTTT. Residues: CASSTSGGTEAFF.

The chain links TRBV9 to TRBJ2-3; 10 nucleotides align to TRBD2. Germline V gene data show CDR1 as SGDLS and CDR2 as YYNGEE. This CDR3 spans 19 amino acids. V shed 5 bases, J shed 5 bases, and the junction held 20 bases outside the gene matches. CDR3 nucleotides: TGTGCCAGCAGTCCTCTCCCCCGGGGTTTAGCGGGGGGTAGAGATACGCAGTATTTT. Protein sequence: CASSPLPRGLAGGRDTQYF.

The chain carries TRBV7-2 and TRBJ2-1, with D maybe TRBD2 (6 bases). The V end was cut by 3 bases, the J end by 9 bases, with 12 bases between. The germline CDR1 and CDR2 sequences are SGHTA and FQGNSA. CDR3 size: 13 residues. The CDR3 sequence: CASSLSWRGEQFF. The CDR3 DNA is TGTGCCAGCAGCTTGTCGTGGCGGGGTGAGCAGTTCTTC. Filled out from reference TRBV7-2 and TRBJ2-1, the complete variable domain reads GAGVSQSPSNKVTEKGKDVELRCDPISGHTALYWYRQSLGQGLEFLIYFQGNSAPDKSGLPSDRFSAERTGGSVSTLTIQRTQQEDSAVYLCASSLSWRGEQFFGPGTRLTVL.

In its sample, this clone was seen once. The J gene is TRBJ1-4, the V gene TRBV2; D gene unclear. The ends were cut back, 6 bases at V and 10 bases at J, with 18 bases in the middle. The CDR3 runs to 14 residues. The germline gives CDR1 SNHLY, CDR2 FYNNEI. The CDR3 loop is CASSPGEGSGKLFF. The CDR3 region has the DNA TGTGCCAGCAGCCCCGGGGAGGGCTCGGGAAAACTGTTTTTT.

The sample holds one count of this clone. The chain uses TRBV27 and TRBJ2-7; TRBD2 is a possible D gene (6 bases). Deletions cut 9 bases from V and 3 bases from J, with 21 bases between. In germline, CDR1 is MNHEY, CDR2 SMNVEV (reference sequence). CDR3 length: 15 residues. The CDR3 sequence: CASKSTGGTHYEQYF. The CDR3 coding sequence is TGTGCCAGTAAGTCCACCGGCGGGACTCACTACGAGCAGTACTTC.

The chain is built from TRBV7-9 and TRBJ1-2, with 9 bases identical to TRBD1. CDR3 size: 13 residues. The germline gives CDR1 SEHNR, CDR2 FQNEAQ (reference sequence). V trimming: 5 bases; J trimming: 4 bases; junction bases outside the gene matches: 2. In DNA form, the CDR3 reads TGTGCCAGCAGCCCGGGACAGGGCTATGGCTACACCTTC. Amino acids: CASSPGQGYGYTF.

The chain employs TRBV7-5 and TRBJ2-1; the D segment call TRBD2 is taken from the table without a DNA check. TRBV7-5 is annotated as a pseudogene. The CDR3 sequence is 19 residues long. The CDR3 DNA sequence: TGTGCCAGAAGCTTAGCAGATCCCGGGACTAGCGGGGGGTGGGGTGAGCAGTTCTTC. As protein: CARSLADPGTSGGWGEQFF.

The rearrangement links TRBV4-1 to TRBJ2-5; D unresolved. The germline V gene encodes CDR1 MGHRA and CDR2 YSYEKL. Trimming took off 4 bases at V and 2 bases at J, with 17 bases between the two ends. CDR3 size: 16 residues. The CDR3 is CASSLTPAARQETQYF. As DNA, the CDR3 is TGCGCCAGCAGCCTGACCCCCGCGGCCAGACAAGAGACCCAGTACTTC.

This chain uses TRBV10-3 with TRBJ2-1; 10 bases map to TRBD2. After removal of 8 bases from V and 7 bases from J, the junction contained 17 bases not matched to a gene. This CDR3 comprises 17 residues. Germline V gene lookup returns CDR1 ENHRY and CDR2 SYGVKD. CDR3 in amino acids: CAIPPRLAGSERNEQFF. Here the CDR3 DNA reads TGTGCCATCCCGCCAAGACTAGCGGGTTCAGAACGGAATGAGCAGTTCTTC.

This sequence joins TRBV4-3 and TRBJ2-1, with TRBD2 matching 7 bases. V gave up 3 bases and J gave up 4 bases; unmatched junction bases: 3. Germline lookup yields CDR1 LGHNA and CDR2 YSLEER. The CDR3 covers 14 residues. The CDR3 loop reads CASSQGGEYNEQFF. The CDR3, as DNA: TGCGCCAGCAGCCAGGGGGGGGAATACAATGAGCAGTTCTTC.

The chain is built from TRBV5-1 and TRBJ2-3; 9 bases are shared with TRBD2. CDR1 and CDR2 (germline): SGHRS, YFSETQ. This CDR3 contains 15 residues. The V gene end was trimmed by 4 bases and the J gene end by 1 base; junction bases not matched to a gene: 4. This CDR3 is CASSRRGGGTDTQYF. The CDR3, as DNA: TGCGCCAGCAGCCGGCGGGGGGGCGGCACAGATACGCAGTATTTT.